This T cell receptor (beta chain) was identified during a study of blood T cell repertoires in COVID-19 (dated by TCRdb to the early 2020s). At the level of the whole study: The collaborator samples originated in the United States, Italy and Spain and spanned the acute and convalescent phases of COVID-19. The repertoires were made available in a free public database intended to serve as a resource for research on the immune response to SARS-CoV-2. The material from the prospective study consisted of cDNA or gDNA derived from T cells, B-cell-depleted T cells, or PBMCs. Where HLA class I and class II types were available, the types were taken from metadata supplied by the sample provider, not from assay-based typing. The samples were drawn from two sources: the first 160 participants of the ongoing ImmuneRACE study, and 1,000 to 1,500 subjects contributed by 6 global collaborators. A de-identified subject ID, COVID-19 status, age in years and sex were almost always included in the sample metadata. Deeply sampled blood TCRbeta repertoires from subjects exposed to, actively infected with, or recovered from COVID-19 were included in the dataset. Broader findings and caveats from the paper: The amount of clinical and demographic metadata varied by source and participant and was provided uncurated.

One collaborating source in Seattle enrolled patients during active infection and followed them longitudinally through the course of disease. The collaborating institutions used their own protocols to collect whole blood in K2EDTA tubes. For TCRbeta analysis, collaborators shipped samples as frozen whole blood, isolated PBMCs, or DNA extracted from either of those sample types. TCRbeta CDR3 regions were amplified from genomic DNA using the immunoSEQ Assay, a bias-controlled multiplex PCR. Per the original workflow: Within the assay, amplification of reference gene primers was used to estimate how many nucleated cells each sample contained. To quantify the absolute abundance of each unique TCRbeta CDR3 rearrangement, sequence reads were collapsed and filtered. For each sample, productive Simpson clonality was calculated by taking the square root of Simpson's diversity index across productive rearrangements. TCRdb carries this immuneACCESS record with in-frame sequences only. Its versions omit some clonotypes, under half of them owing to an unresolved V gene in the studies checked, with the rest unexplained. From that table come the V and J calls and clone size; the DNA was used to work out D and trimming. The sample table lists 200,000 to 250,000 clones, 70% to 90% of them with a count of one. 2% to 3% of the sample is held by the ten biggest clonotypes.

A remark on this clone: Its antigen is unknown. No base quality values were provided; no much bigger clone lies one nucleotide off.

Per the germline V gene, SGHTA is the CDR1 and FQGTGA is the CDR2. Reading from cysteine to phenylalanine, the CDR3 counts 14 amino acids. The sequence is cut down to CDR3 DNA, 42 bases in frame from base 1. V is pared back by 2 bases and J by 2 bases, with 9 bases lying between the germline termini. This TCR was sampled from a man aged 25-45 years with COVID-19, enrolled during active disease. The sequenced material came from peripheral blood. The chain is assembled from TRBV7-3 and TRBJ2-5; the D segment could be TRBD1, given 6 matching bases. The CDR3 region: CASSLGQQQETQYF. The nucleotides are TGTGCCAGCAGCTTAGGACAGCAACAAGAGACCCAGTACTTC. Here the CDR3 is joined to the reference TRBV7-3 and TRBJ2-5 genes, and the full variable domain is: GAGVSQTPSNKVTEKGKYVELRCDPISGHTALYWYRQSLGQGPEFLIYFQGTGAADDSGLPNDRFFAVRPEGSVSTLKIQRTERGDSAVYLCASSLGQQQETQYFGPGTRLLVL.